The 16 T cell receptor beta chains below all came from one sample that was sequenced in a study of T-cell memory formation after mild COVID-19. TCRdb called the 5' RACE reads again in MiXCR, with one record for every CDR3 protein. The table records approximately 210,000 distinct CDR3 sequences, 27% of them present only once. Material: PBMCs or a T cell subset sorted from them (not recorded which). The receptors were gathered from an adult woman who had mild COVID-19 (a few samples of this study predate the infection). Cell type and time point are not known.

This clonotype has only a few counts. V gene TRBV4-1 combines with J gene TRBJ1-1; D ambiguous. Trimming removed 1 base from V and 2 bases from J, with 8 bases in between. CDR1 and CDR2 (germline): MGHRA, YSYEKL. The CDR3 contains 14 residues. The CDR3 spells CASSQGDRNTEAFF. For the CDR3, the DNA is TGCGCCAGCAGCCAAGGAGATCGAAACACTGAAGCTTTCTTT.

This CDR3 is CASSQKPPGTGGLTDTQYF. Written as DNA, the CDR3 is TGTGCCAGCAGCCAAAAGCCACCCGGGACAGGGGGCCTCACAGATACGCAGTATTTT. The chain recombines TRBV3-1 with TRBJ2-3; 12 bases are shared with TRBD1. The CDR3 covers 19 residues. Germline trimming cut 2 bases from V and 2 bases from J; bases unmatched to any gene: 11. Per germline, CDR1 LGHDT and CDR2 YNNKEL (reference sequence).

This chain uses TRBV24-1 with TRBJ1-1; 7 nucleotides line up with TRBD1. The CDR3 sequence is 13 residues long. Trimming cost V 4 bases and J 7 bases; bases outside gene matches: 5. From germline, CDR1 is KGHDR and CDR2 SFDVKD. The CDR3 sequence is CATSEGGLDEAFF. For the CDR3, the DNA is TGTGCCACCAGTGAAGGGGGCCTGGATGAAGCTTTCTTT.

The chain employs TRBV24-1 and TRBJ1-5; the D is unclear. CDR1 and CDR2 from the germline V gene are KGHDR and SFDVKD. The CDR3 is made up of 16 amino acids. Trimming pared 4 bases from V and 1 base from J, leaving 13 bases between. CDR3 DNA: TGTGCCACCAGTGACTCCGCCTCGTCGAGCAATCAGCCCCAGCATTTT. Protein sequence: CATSDSASSSNQPQHF.

The rearrangement joins TRBV14 to TRBJ2-3; D is possibly TRBD1 or TRBD2 (5 bases each). The V gene lost 0 bases and the J gene lost 0 bases, with 13 bases spanning the gap. The CDR3 loop spans 17 amino acids. Germline V lookup: CDR1 SGHDN, CDR2 FVKESK. The CDR3 nucleotides are TGTGCCAGCAGCCAAGATCGGGGCAGGAGTAGCACAGATACGCAGTATTTT. It yields the protein CASSQDRGRSSTDTQYF.

This clonotype was seen more than once but under ten times. The chain is built from TRBV19 and TRBJ1-5, with 7 bases identical to TRBD1. The germline CDR1 and CDR2 sequences are LNHDA and SQIVND (reference sequence). Trimming took 6 bases from V and 1 from J; bases not matched to a gene: 12. The CDR3 is 17 residues long. CDR3 sequence: CASRNRGPARSNQPQHF. CDR3 sequence (DNA): TGTGCCAGTAGGAACAGGGGCCCCGCTCGCAGCAATCAGCCCCAGCATTTT.

This clonotype was observed a handful of times. J is TRBJ2-7 and V is TRBV20-1; D ambiguous. The CDR3 is 14 residues long. Germline assignment: CDR1 DFQATT and CDR2 SNEGSKA (reference sequence). The V gene lost 6 bases and the J gene lost 3 bases, with 18 bases spanning the gap. CDR3 residues: CSATRAVGFYEQYF. The CDR3 DNA follows: TGCAGTGCCACCCGGGCCGTGGGTTTCTACGAGCAGTACTTC.

The genes are TRBV7-9 and TRBJ2-3; 9 nucleotides match TRBD2. This CDR3 has 16 residues. The germline CDR1 and CDR2 sequences are SEHNR and FQNEAQ (reference sequence). Trimming took 6 bases from V and 2 from J; bases not matched to a gene: 9. Here the CDR3 DNA reads TGTGCCAGCAGTTCCAGCGGGAGGACTTACACAGATACGCAGTATTTT. Translated: CASSSSGRTYTDTQYF.

CDR3: CATSEPEIAERSYEQYF. CDR3 DNA: TGTGCCACCAGTGAGCCAGAGATAGCGGAACGATCCTACGAGCAGTACTTC. This chain joins TRBV24-1 and TRBJ2-7; D is possibly TRBD2 (6 bases). Germline V gives CDR1 KGHDR, CDR2 SFDVKD. The CDR3 has 17 residues. The V gene lost 4 bases and the J gene lost 1 base, with 19 bases spanning the gap.

This chain uses TRBV7-8 with TRBJ2-5, with TRBD1 matching over 8 bases. CDR3 length: 15 residues. Germline V gene sequence: CDR1 SGHVS, CDR2 FQNEAQ. J gave up 4 bases and V 4 bases, and 8 bases lay outside the gene matches. The CDR3 DNA follows: TGTGCCAGCAGCTCCCTAGGGACAGGTGGAGAGACCCAGTACTTC. Amino acids: CASSSLGTGGETQYF.

J is TRBJ2-5 and V is TRBV4-1; D gene uncertain. The length of the CDR3 is 13 residues. Trimming left V 3 bases short and J 1 base short, with 6 bases between. Per the germline V gene, CDR1 is MGHRA and CDR2 is YSYEKL. This CDR3 reads CASSQAPQETQYF. CDR3 in DNA: TGCGCCAGCAGCCAGGCTCCCCAAGAGACCCAGTACTTC.

This clonotype turned up a few times. The chain is built from TRBV3-1 and TRBJ1-4, with D uncertain. V was shortened by 4 bases and J by 5 bases, with 11 bases between the two germline ends. CDR1 and CDR2 (germline): LGHDT, YNNKEL (reference sequence). CDR3 length: 14 amino acids. The CDR3: CASSPEIENEKLFF. The DNA for the CDR3 is TGTGCCAGCAGCCCTGAAATTGAGAATGAAAAACTGTTTTTT.

This chain uses TRBV4-1 with TRBJ2-7; D unclear. Looked up from germline, CDR1 is MGHRA and CDR2 is YSYEKL. The CDR3 totals 14 residues. Trimming stripped 5 bases from V and 6 bases from J, with 17 bases between. CDR3 nucleotide sequence: TGCGCCAGCAGCACCGGTAGGAACTCTGGCGAGCAGTACTTC. Translating gives CASSTGRNSGEQYF.

The rearrangement links TRBV7-2 to TRBJ2-7, with D unclear. Between the trimmed V and J ends, which lost 1 base and 3 bases, there was a span of 7 bases. Germline-derived CDR1 and CDR2 are SGHTA and FQGNSA. The CDR3 contains 13 residues. DNA for the CDR3: TGTGCCAGCAGCTTAGAGAAGGTCTACGAGCAGTACTTC. It is translated as CASSLEKVYEQYF.

The V call is TRBV7-6, the J call TRBJ2-3; D tentatively fits TRBD1 or TRBD2 (5 bases each). The CDR3 is 13 residues long. V lost 4 bases, J lost 6 bases, and 11 bases lay in between. Germline V lookup: CDR1 SGHVS, CDR2 FNYEAQ. CDR3 DNA: TGTGCCAGCAGCTCGGCGTGGGGGGATACGCAGTATTTT. Translated: CASSSAWGDTQYF.

The chain links TRBV10-3 to TRBJ1-1, with 10 bases matching TRBD1. Germline lookup yields CDR1 ENHRY and CDR2 SYGVKD. CDR3 size: 15 residues. With V trimmed by 10 bases and J by 1 base, 9 bases remained unmatched. CDR3 in amino acids: CATRTRTGGNTEAFF. CDR3 nucleotides: TGTGCCACCCGAACAAGGACAGGGGGGAACACTGAAGCTTTCTTT.